The source of this T cell receptor beta chain is a study of vaccination and CD4 T cells after COVID-19. The CDR3 has 12 residues. Germline-derived CDR1 and CDR2 are MNHNS and SASEGT. The J segment lost 6 bases and the V segment lost 10 bases, leaving 4 bases of the junction unmatched. This clonotype was detected only a few times. The antigen is undetermined. The Oncomine TCR Beta short-read assay was applied to DNA of cultured CD4+ T cells. TCRdb fed the PCR reads into MiXCR, producing one record per CDR3 protein. The sample yields 14,000 to 15,000 distinct CDR3 sequences, 53% seen once. Treatment defined: approximately nine-day PBMC culture with coronavirus spike peptide pools or control peptides (ViraFEST assay).

The starting material was CD4+ T cells from blood, cultured in vitro, obtained before SARS-CoV-2 vaccination. The receptor was derived from a human donor who had recovered from COVID-19. The chain is built from TRBV6-1 and TRBJ2-4, with 9 positions matching TRBD1. The CDR3 nucleotides are TGTGCCACGGGACAGGGTGGAAACATTCAGTACTTC. This sequence encodes CATGQGGNIQYF.